This TCR beta chain appears in the sequencing data of a study of T cells expressing NK-cell markers. Across the study: Among the eight sequenced donors, seven tested HCMV-seropositive and one tested seronegative. Notes on the study in general: These clonotypes additionally ranked first within the CD3+CD56-NKG2C+ fraction of a few donors.

Notes on this clonotype: The antigen is unknown.

Germline lookup yields CDR1 SGHVS and CDR2 FQNEAQ. CDR3 length equals 16 residues. Beta-chain TCR cDNA was generated via 5'RACE template switching with UMIs. Reprocessing the 5' RACE reads, TCRdb reports a single entry for every CDR3 protein and omits DNA. The sample data list 550,000 to 600,000 distinct CDR3 sequences. The TCR originated in a man younger than 30 in good health. The sequenced sample was blood T cells: a sorted CD56 or NKG2C T cell subset, CD4+ or CD8+ T cells, or bulk PBMC T cells (not recorded which). This chain connects TRBV7-8 to TRBJ2-2; lacking DNA, the TRBD1 call made by TCRdb goes unchecked. The CDR3 is CASSYLRDGGFGELFF.